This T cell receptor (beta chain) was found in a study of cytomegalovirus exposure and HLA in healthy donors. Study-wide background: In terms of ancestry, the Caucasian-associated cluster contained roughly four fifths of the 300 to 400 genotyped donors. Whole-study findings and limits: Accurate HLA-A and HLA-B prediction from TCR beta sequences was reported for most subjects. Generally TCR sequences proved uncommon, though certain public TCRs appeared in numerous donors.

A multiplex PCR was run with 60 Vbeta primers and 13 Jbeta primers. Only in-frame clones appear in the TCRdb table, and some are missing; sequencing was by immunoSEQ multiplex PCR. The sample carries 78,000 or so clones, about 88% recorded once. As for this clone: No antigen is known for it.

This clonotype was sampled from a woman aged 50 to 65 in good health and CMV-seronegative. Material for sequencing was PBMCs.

The CDR3: CASSLQRGEQFF. The CDR3 DNA follows: TGTGCCAGCAGCTTACAAAGGGGTGAGCAGTTCTTC. V gene TRBV5-4 combines with J gene TRBJ2-1, with D possibly TRBD1 on 5 matching bases. The CDR3 has 12 residues. Per germline, CDR1 SGHNT and CDR2 YYREEE (reference sequence). V was trimmed by 2 bases and J by 9 bases, leaving 9 bases between them.